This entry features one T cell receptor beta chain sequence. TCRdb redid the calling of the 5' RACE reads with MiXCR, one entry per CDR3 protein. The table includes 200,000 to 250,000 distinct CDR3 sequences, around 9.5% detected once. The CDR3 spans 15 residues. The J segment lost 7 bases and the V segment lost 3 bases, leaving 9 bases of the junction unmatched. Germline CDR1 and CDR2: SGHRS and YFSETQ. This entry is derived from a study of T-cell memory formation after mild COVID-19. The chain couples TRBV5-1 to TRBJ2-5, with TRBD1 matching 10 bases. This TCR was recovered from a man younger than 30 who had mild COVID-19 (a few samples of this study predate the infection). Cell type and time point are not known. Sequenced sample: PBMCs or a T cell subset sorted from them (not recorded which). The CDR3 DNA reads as TGCGCCAGCAGCTCCGGGACAGGGGACGGAGGGACCCAGTACTTC. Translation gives CASSSGTGDGGTQYF.